The 15 T cell receptor beta chains given below trace back to one sample, sequenced in a study of radiation and T cells in renal cell carcinoma. Noted time point: blood 2 weeks post-SBRT. As for treatment: 15 Gy SBRT to primary tumor, nephrectomy 4 weeks later. Sequencing was performed with immunoSEQ multiplex PCR; in TCRdb, only in-frame clones are kept and a portion is missing. The table lists roughly 49,000 clones, less than 85% of them singletons. This specimen consisted of blood, obtained from a patient whose treatment included radiotherapy and nephrectomy. Every receptor here comes from a woman in her seventies with renal cell carcinoma.

The chain employs TRBV21-1 and TRBJ2-7; the table's D gene call, TRBD2, was not cross checked with the DNA. TRBV21-1 is a documented pseudogene. The CDR3 runs to 14 residues. The CDR3 loop reads CASSKGDFSYEQYF. CDR3 coding DNA: TGTGCCAGCAGCAAAGGTGACTTCTCCTACGAGCAGTACTTC.

The chain employs TRBV2 and TRBJ2-5; 8 bases map to TRBD2. After removal of 10 bases from V and 2 bases from J, the junction contained 18 bases not matched to a gene. The CDR3 is made up of 17 amino acids. The V gene's germline CDR1 is SNHLY and CDR2 FYNNEI. The CDR3 DNA sequence: TGTGCCACCTCGGGAGGGGCGGGGGGCCACTCACAAGAGACCCAGTACTTC. It translates to CATSGGAGGHSQETQYF.

This clone turned up a few times. The chain uses TRBV9 and TRBJ1-1; D is unresolved. The V and J ends lost 0 bases and 3 bases respectively, with 6 bases between them. The length of the CDR3 is 13 residues. CDR1 and CDR2 (germline): SGDLS, YYNGEE. CDR3 nucleotide sequence: TGTGCCAGCAGCGTAGGGAGGGACACTGAAGCTTTCTTT. Its protein is CASSVGRDTEAFF.

CDR3 sequence (DNA): TGTGCCAGCAGGAAGGGACTAGCGGGGGGGCCCACCGGGGAGCTGTTTTTT. This sequence encodes CASRKGLAGGPTGELFF. V and J are TRBV2 and TRBJ2-2; 16 bases map to TRBD2. J gave up 4 bases and V 6 bases, and 5 bases lay outside the gene matches. The CDR3 runs to 17 residues. The germline V gene has CDR1 SNHLY and CDR2 FYNNEI.

The chain links TRBV11-3 to TRBJ2-7; weak D call: TRBD1 (6 bases). CDR1 is SGHNT and CDR2 is YENEEA in the germline V gene. V was cut by 5 bases and J by 3 bases, with 14 bases left in between. The CDR3 is made up of 14 amino acids. In DNA form, the CDR3 reads TGTGCCAGCAGCCCCGGACAGAGCGACTACGAGCAGTACTTC. Its protein is CASSPGQSDYEQYF.

The V gene is TRBV19, the J gene TRBJ2-5, with D perhaps TRBD1 (7 bases). The CDR3 spans 16 residues. V lost 6 bases to trimming and J lost 5 bases, with 22 bases between them. The V gene's germline CDR1 is LNHDA and CDR2 SQIVND (reference sequence). The CDR3 here is CASSHQGGTSGETQYF. Here the CDR3 DNA reads TGTGCCAGTAGCCACCAGGGGGGAACCTCAGGGGAGACCCAGTACTTC. Complete variable domain (other parts from reference TRBV19 and TRBJ2-5): DGGITQSPKYLFRKEGQNVTLSCEQNLNHDAMYWYRQDPGQGLRLIYYSQIVNDFQKGDIAEGYSVSREKKESFPLTVTSAQKNPTAFYLCASSHQGGTSGETQYFGPGTRLLVL.

The rearrangement uses TRBV6-6 and TRBJ2-7; 11 bases line up with TRBD2. The CDR3 runs 16 residues. J lost 1 base, V lost 2 bases, and 4 bases had no gene match. Germline V gene data show CDR1 as MNHNY and CDR2 as SVGAGI (reference sequence). The CDR3 region is CASSYTSGSGSYEQYF. CDR3 sequence (DNA): TGTGCCAGCAGTTACACTAGCGGGAGTGGTTCCTACGAGCAGTACTTC.

V usage is TRBV15 and J usage is TRBJ2-7, with 7 bases that match TRBD1. The CDR3 runs to 14 residues. Germline V gives CDR1 LNHNV, CDR2 YYDKDF (reference sequence). The V and J ends lost 5 bases and 0 bases, in that order; junction bases with no gene match: 4. The CDR3, as DNA: TGTGCCACCAGCCCTGACAGGGCCTCCTACGAGCAGTACTTC. Translated, it gives CATSPDRASYEQYF.

Details on this clone: Additional DNA sequences in this sample encode the identical CDR3. This chain links TRBV29-1 with TRBJ2-3; perhaps TRBD2 as D (6 bases). Germline CDR1 reads SQVTM; CDR2 reads ANQGSEA. The CDR3 sequence is 11 residues long. V shed 3 bases and J shed 5 bases, with 6 bases lying between them. The CDR3 here is CSVDGGDTQYF. CDR3 DNA sequence: TGCAGCGTTGACGGGGGAGATACGCAGTATTTT.

V and J are TRBV19 and TRBJ2-6; D is unresolved. CDR1 and CDR2 from the germline V gene are LNHDA and SQIVND (reference sequence). The length of the CDR3 is 15 residues. V lost 10 bases to trimming and J lost 0 bases, with 13 bases between them. The DNA of the CDR3 is TGTGCCACTAGAGGCGGCTCCTCTGGGGCCAACGTCCTGACTTTC. It codes for CATRGGSSGANVLTF.

This clone was seen at least ten times. V and J are TRBV19 and TRBJ1-1; D unresolved. This CDR3 has 13 residues. Looked up from germline, CDR1 is LNHDA and CDR2 is SQIVND (reference sequence). The germline V and J ends were trimmed by 8 bases and 3 bases, with 13 bases remaining between them. Here the CDR3 reads CASSPPGHTEAFF. CDR3 coding DNA: TGTGCCAGTTCCCCACCAGGTCACACTGAAGCTTTCTTT. The full variable domain, in which reference TRBV19 and TRBJ1-1 provide the parts outside the CDR3, is DGGITQSPKYLFRKEGQNVTLSCEQNLNHDAMYWYRQDPGQGLRLIYYSQIVNDFQKGDIAEGYSVSREKKESFPLTVTSAQKNPTAFYLCASSPPGHTEAFFGQGTRLTVV.

The CDR3 region has the DNA TGTGCCAGTAGAGCCCCAGGGTCTAACGAGCAGTACTTC. Amino acid sequence: CASRAPGSNEQYF. V is TRBV19 and J is TRBJ2-7; the D gene is possibly TRBD1 (5 bases). V shed 6 bases and J shed 5 bases, with 14 bases lying between them. Germline V gives CDR1 LNHDA, CDR2 SQIVND (reference sequence). The CDR3 is 13 amino acids.

The gene calls are TRBV6-1 and TRBJ2-2; D is ambiguous. The germline CDR1 and CDR2 sequences are MNHNS and SASEGT. Trimming shortened V by 7 bases and J by 5 bases, and 11 bases separated the two germline ends. CDR3 size: 13 residues. DNA of the CDR3: TGTGCCAGCAACCCCACGGGTACCGGGGAGCTGTTTTTT. Translated: CASNPTGTGELFF.

This clone appeared once. V usage is TRBV5-1 and J usage is TRBJ1-1; TRBD1 matches 7 bases. This CDR3 has 12 amino acids. V shed 4 bases and J 6 bases; nucleotides not matched to a gene: 3. Germline values: CDR1 SGHRS, CDR2 YFSETQ. The CDR3 is CASSRGTAEAFF. The DNA for the CDR3 is TGCGCCAGCAGCAGGGGGACAGCTGAAGCTTTCTTT.

V gene TRBV29-1 combines with J gene TRBJ1-2; weak D call: TRBD1 (5 bases). This CDR3 contains 15 residues. Germline V gene data show CDR1 as SQVTM and CDR2 as ANQGSEA. Trimming removed 0 bases from V and 4 bases from J, with 15 bases in between. The CDR3 bases are TGCAGCGTTGAAGATCCCAGGGAGTTGTTCTATGGCTACACCTTC. Translating it yields CSVEDPRELFYGYTF.